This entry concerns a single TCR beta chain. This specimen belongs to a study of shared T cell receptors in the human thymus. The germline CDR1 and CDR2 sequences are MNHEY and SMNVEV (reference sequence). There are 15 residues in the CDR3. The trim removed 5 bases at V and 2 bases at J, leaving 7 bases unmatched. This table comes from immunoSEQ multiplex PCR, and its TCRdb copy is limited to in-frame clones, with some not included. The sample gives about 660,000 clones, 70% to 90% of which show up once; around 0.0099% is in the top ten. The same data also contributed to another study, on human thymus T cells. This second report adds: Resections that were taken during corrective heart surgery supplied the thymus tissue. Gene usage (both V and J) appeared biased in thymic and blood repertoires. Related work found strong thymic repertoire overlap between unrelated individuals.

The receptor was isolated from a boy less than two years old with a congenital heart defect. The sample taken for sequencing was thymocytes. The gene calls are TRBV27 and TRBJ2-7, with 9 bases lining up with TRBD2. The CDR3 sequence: CASSPVAGVAYEQYF. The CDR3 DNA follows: TGTGCCAGCAGTCCGGTAGCGGGGGTTGCCTACGAGCAGTACTTC.